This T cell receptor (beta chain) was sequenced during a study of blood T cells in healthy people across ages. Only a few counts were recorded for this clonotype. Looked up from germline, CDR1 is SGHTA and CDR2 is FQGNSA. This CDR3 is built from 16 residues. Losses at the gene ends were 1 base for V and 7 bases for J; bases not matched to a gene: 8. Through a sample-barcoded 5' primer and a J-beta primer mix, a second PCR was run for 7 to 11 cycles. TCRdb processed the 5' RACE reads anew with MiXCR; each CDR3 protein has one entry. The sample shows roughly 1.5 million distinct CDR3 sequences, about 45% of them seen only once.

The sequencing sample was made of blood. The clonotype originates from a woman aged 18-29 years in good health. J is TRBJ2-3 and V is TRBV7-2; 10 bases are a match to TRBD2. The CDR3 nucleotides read TGTGCCAGCAGCTTAGAGGCTGGACTAGCGGTCTATACGCAGTATTTT. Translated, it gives CASSLEAGLAVYTQYF. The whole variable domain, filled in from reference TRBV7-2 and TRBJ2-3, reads GAGVSQSPSNKVTEKGKDVELRCDPISGHTALYWYRQSLGQGLEFLIYFQGNSAPDKSGLPSDRFSAERTGGSVSTLTIQRTQQEDSAVYLCASSLEAGLAVYTQYFGPGTRLTVL.